The 17 T cell receptor beta chains below were found in one sample sequenced in a study of radiation and T cells in renal cell carcinoma. Sequencing used immunoSEQ multiplex PCR; TCRdb keeps in-frame clones, though not all of them. The data show approximately 90,000 clones, with around 81% seen just once and roughly 8.8% held by the top ten. Time point described: blood 4 weeks post-SBRT, at nephrectomy. Specified treatment: 15 Gy SBRT to primary tumor, nephrectomy 4 weeks later. The source material was blood, sampled from a patient whose treatment included radiotherapy and nephrectomy. These receptors were collected from a man aged 45-60 years with renal cell carcinoma.

This sequence joins TRBV7-8 and TRBJ1-2; 8 bases line up with TRBD1. This CDR3 has 16 residues. The trim removed 0 bases at V and 4 bases at J, leaving 7 bases unmatched. Germline CDR1 is SGHVS and CDR2 is FQNEAQ. The CDR3 DNA sequence: TGTGCCAGCAGCTTAGCGACAGGGGCCCTTTTCTATGGCTACACCTTC. Protein: CASSLATGALFYGYTF.

This rearrangement joins TRBV5-1 to TRBJ1-1, with D possibly being TRBD1 (6 bases). Germline values: CDR1 SGHRS, CDR2 YFSETQ. V was shortened by 4 bases and J by 4 bases, with 14 bases between the two germline ends. The length of the CDR3 is 14 residues. CDR3 sequence reads: CASSPGVTGTEAFF. The CDR3 nucleotides are TGCGCCAGCAGCCCAGGGGTGACGGGCACTGAAGCTTTCTTT.

The chain carries TRBV19 and TRBJ2-2, with TRBD2 as a possible D gene (6 bases). Germline values: CDR1 LNHDA, CDR2 SQIVND (reference sequence). The CDR3 runs to 16 residues. V was clipped by 7 bases and J by 5 bases, with 20 bases between them. The CDR3: CASTTSGFGGTGELFF. In DNA form, the CDR3 reads TGTGCCAGTACCACCTCAGGATTCGGAGGGACCGGGGAGCTGTTTTTT.

The chain uses TRBV6-4 and TRBJ2-1, with D hard to call. The CDR3 runs 14 residues. V gave up 4 bases and J gave up 6 bases, with 13 bases separating them. CDR1 and CDR2 (germline): MRHNA, SNTAGT. The CDR3 sequence is CASSVAVSSNEQFF. CDR3 DNA sequence: TGTGCCAGCAGTGTTGCGGTCTCTAGCAATGAGCAGTTCTTC.

V usage is TRBV18 and J usage is TRBJ1-1; D is undetermined. Germline CDR1 and CDR2: KGHSH and LQKENI. The CDR3 extends over 12 amino acids. V was shortened by 1 base and J by 2 bases, with 2 bases between the two germline ends. The DNA for the CDR3 is TGTGCCAGCTCACCACTTAACACTGAAGCTTTCTTT. It specifies CASSPLNTEAFF.

The rearrangement joins TRBV29-1 to TRBJ2-5, with 7 bases fitting TRBD1. The J call is doubtful: the DNA matches TRBJ2-7 better. The CDR3 is 11 amino acids. Germline V gene lookup returns CDR1 SQVTM and CDR2 ANQGSEA. CDR3: CSVRTGDEQYF. The DNA for the CDR3 is TGCAGCGTCCGCACAGGGGACGAGCAGTACTTC.

The CDR3 is CASSLVGNRGSPLHF. CDR3 DNA: TGTGCCAGCAGCTTAGTAGGGAACAGGGGTTCACCCCTCCACTTT. The chain links TRBV7-2 to TRBJ1-6; 7 nucleotides match TRBD1. Trimming cost V 1 base and J 9 bases; bases outside gene matches: 6. CDR1 is SGHTA and CDR2 is FQGNSA in the germline V gene. The CDR3 spans 15 residues.

The chain carries TRBV5-1 and TRBJ2-6, with D possibly matching TRBD1 (6 bases). Germline V lookup: CDR1 SGHRS, CDR2 YFSETQ. The CDR3 is made up of 16 amino acids. The V end lost 4 bases, the J end lost 0 bases, and 11 bases lay between the germline ends. Here the CDR3 DNA reads TGCGCCAGCAGCCCAGGGGATCTCTCTGGGGCCAACGTCCTGACTTTC. Translated, it gives CASSPGDLSGANVLTF.

This clone was found once. The genes are TRBV6-1 and TRBJ1-4; D is possibly TRBD1 (5 bases). The V and J ends lost 7 bases and 3 bases respectively, with 12 bases between them. The CDR3 is 14 amino acids. CDR1 is MNHNS and CDR2 is SASEGT in the germline V gene. CDR3 nucleotides: TGTGCCAGCAAACCATCGGGGGCTAATGAAAAACTGTTTTTT. Translated, it gives CASKPSGANEKLFF.

The chain uses TRBV5-4 and TRBJ2-3, with 7 bases fitting TRBD1. V was pared by 0 bases and J by 1 base, with 2 bases of the junction left unmatched. This CDR3 has 15 residues. Germline V lookup: CDR1 SGHNT, CDR2 YYREEE (reference sequence). For the CDR3, the DNA is TGTGCCAGCAGCTTGGCTGGACAGGGCACAGATACGCAGTATTTT. Amino acid sequence: CASSLAGQGTDTQYF.

The chain uses TRBV21-1 and TRBJ1-1; the DNA was not compared with TRBD1, the D call given in the table. TRBV21-1 is annotated as a pseudogene. This CDR3 region has 13 residues. The CDR3 here is CASSKTQGDGAFF. The CDR3 DNA sequence: TGTGCCAGCAGCAAGACGCAGGGGGACGGAGCTTTCTTT.

The chain joins TRBV2 to TRBJ2-5; TRBD1 might be the D (6 bases). Germline lookup yields CDR1 SNHLY and CDR2 FYNNEI. V lost 6 bases, J lost 5 bases, and 19 bases lay in between. The CDR3 contains 15 residues. The CDR3 is CASSPGTGISETQYF. The CDR3 DNA reads TGTGCCAGCAGCCCCGGAACAGGGATTTCGGAGACCCAGTACTTC. Supplemented by reference TRBV2 and TRBJ2-5, the full variable domain reads EPEVTQTPSHQVTQMGQEVILRCVPISNHLYFYWYRQILGQKVEFLVSFYNNEISEKSEIFDDQFSVERPDGSNFTLKIRSTKLEDSAMYFCASSPGTGISETQYFGPGTRLLVL.

This chain connects TRBV7-9 to TRBJ1-2; 11 bases align to TRBD1. This CDR3 region has 15 residues. V trimming: 1 base; J trimming: 7 bases; junction bases outside the gene matches: 5. Germline V CDR1 and CDR2: SEHNR, FQNEAQ (reference sequence). In DNA form, the CDR3 reads TGTGCCAGCAGCTTAGATGGACAGGGGGCTGGTGGCTACACCTTC. This sequence encodes CASSLDGQGAGGYTF. Full variable domain (rest looked up from reference TRBV7-9 and TRBJ1-2): DTGVSQNPRHKITKRGQNVTFRCDPISEHNRLYWYRQTLGQGPEFLTYFQNEAQLEKSRLLSDRFSAERPKGSFSTLEIQRTEQGDSAMYLCASSLDGQGAGGYTFGSGTRLTVV.

The J gene is TRBJ1-2, the V gene TRBV5-4; 9 nucleotides line up with TRBD1. The CDR3 contains 15 residues. The V and J ends lost 4 bases and 5 bases, in that order; junction bases with no gene match: 9. Germline V gene sequence: CDR1 SGHNT, CDR2 YYREEE (reference sequence). In nucleotides, the CDR3 is TGTGCCAGCAGCAGTCCGGGACAGGGTCGTTATGGCTACACCTTC. It is translated as CASSSPGQGRYGYTF. Complete variable domain (other parts from reference TRBV5-4 and TRBJ1-2): ETGVTQSPTHLIKTRGQQVTLRCSSQSGHNTVSWYQQALGQGPQFIFQYYREEENGRGNFPPRFSGLQFPNYSSELNVNALELDDSALYLCASSSPGQGRYGYTFGSGTRLTVV.

This chain uses TRBV7-2 with TRBJ1-2; TRBD1 aligns across 8 bases. The CDR3 runs to 15 residues. In germline, CDR1 is SGHTA, CDR2 FQGNSA. V gave up 6 bases and J gave up 2 bases; unmatched junction bases: 8. The CDR3 DNA sequence: TGTGCCAGCAGAAGAAGCGGACAGGGAAACTATGGCTACACCTTC. Translating gives CASRRSGQGNYGYTF.

As concerns this clone: The same CDR3 also results from other DNA sequences found in this sample. For the CDR3, the DNA is TGTGCCAGCAGCCCCCAGGGTAGCAATCAGCCCCAGCATTTT. This gives the protein CASSPQGSNQPQHF. The chain combines TRBV7-2 with TRBJ1-5, with D tentatively TRBD1 (5 bases). CDR1 SGHTA and CDR2 FQGNSA come from the germline V gene. The V gene lost 5 bases and the J gene lost 0 bases, with 8 bases spanning the gap. The CDR3 runs 14 residues. The complete variable domain, with remaining parts taken from reference TRBV7-2 and TRBJ1-5, reads GAGVSQSPSNKVTEKGKDVELRCDPISGHTALYWYRQSLGQGLEFLIYFQGNSAPDKSGLPSDRFSAERTGGSVSTLTIQRTQQEDSAVYLCASSPQGSNQPQHFGDGTRLSIL.

V is TRBV27 and J is TRBJ1-1; D may be TRBD1 (6 bases). The V end lost 8 bases, the J end lost 5 bases, and 18 bases lay between the germline ends. CDR3 length: 14 amino acids. Germline lookup yields CDR1 MNHEY and CDR2 SMNVEV (reference sequence). CDR3 region: CASSMAGGRTEAFF. The CDR3 DNA reads as TGTGCCAGCTCCATGGCGGGGGGCCGTACTGAAGCTTTCTTT.